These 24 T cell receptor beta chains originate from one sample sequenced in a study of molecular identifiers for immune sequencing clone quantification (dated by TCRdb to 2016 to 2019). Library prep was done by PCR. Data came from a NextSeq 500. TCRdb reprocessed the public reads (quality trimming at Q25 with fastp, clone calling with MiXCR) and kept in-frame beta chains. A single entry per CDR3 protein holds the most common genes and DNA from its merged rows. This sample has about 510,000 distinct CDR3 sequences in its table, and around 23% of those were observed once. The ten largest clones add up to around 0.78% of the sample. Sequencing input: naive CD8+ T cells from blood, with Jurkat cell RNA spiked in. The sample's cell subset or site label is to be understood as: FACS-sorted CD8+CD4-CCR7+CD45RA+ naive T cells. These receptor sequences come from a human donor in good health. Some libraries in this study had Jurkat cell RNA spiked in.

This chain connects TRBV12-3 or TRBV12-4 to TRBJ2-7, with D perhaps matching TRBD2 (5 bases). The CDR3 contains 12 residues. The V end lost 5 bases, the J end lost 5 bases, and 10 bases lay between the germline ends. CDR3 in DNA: TGTGCCAGCAGTCGGCCGAGGGACGAGCAGTACTTC. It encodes CASSRPRDEQYF.

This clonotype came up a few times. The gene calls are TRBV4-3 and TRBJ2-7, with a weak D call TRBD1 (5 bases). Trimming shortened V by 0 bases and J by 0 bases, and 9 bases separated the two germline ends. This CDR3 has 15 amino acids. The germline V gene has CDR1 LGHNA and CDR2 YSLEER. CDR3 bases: TGCGCCAGCAGCCAAGAACAGGCCTTCTCCTACGAGCAGTACTTC. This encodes CASSQEQAFSYEQYF.

The CDR3 region is CSARTGGPGNTIYF. In DNA, the CDR3 is TGCAGTGCCCGAACCGGGGGGCCCGGAAACACCATATATTTT. This chain connects TRBV20-1 to TRBJ1-3, with a possible D match to TRBD1 (6 bases). The CDR3 has 14 amino acids. Germline CDR1 reads DFQATT; CDR2 reads SNEGSKA (reference sequence). V lost 6 bases to trimming and J lost 4 bases, with 16 bases between them.

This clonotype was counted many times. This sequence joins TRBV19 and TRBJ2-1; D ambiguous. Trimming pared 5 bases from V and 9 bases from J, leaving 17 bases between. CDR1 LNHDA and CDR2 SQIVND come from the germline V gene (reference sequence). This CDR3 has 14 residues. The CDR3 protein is CASSAPEPTREQFF. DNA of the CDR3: TGTGCCAGTAGTGCCCCAGAACCCACACGTGAGCAGTTCTTC.

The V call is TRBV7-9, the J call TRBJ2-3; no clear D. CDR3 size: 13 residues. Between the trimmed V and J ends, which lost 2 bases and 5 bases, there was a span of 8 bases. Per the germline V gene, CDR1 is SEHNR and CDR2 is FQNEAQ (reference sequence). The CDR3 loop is CASSLSLEDTQYF. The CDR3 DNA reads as TGTGCCAGCAGCTTATCCCTGGAAGATACGCAGTATTTT.

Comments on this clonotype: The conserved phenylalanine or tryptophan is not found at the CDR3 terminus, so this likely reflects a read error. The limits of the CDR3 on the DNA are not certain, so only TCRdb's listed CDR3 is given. This CDR3 is CASSPDRPIV. J is TRBJ1-2 and V is TRBV12-3 or TRBV12-4; the table's TRBD1 call for D was not verified on the DNA. The CDR3 region is 10 residues in length, termini included.

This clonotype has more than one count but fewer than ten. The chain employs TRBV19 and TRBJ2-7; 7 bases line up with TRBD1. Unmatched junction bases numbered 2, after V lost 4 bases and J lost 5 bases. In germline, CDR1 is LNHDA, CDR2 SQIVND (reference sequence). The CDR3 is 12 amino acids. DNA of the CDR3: TGTGCCAGTAGTACGGGACAGAACGAGCAGTACTTC. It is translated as CASSTGQNEQYF.

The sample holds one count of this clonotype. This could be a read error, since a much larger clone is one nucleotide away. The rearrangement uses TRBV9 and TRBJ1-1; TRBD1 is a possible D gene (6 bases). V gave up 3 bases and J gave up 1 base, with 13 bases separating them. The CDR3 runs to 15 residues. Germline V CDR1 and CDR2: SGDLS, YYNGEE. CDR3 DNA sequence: TGTGCCAGCAGCGCGTTCTACAGGGAGAACACTGAAGCTTTCTTT. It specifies CASSAFYRENTEAFF.

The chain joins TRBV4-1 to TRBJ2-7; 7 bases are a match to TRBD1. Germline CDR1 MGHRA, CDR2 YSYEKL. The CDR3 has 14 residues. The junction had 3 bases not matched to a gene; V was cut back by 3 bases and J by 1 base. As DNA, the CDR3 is TGCGCCAGCAGCCAGCTGACAGGGTCCTACGAGCAGTACTTC. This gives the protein CASSQLTGSYEQYF.

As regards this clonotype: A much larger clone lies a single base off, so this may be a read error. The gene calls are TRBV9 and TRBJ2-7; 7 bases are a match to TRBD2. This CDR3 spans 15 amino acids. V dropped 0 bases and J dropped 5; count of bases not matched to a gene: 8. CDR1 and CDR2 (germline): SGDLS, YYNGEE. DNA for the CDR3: TGTGCCAGCAGCGTAGGGTCGGGAGGATCCCACGAGCAGTACTTC. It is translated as CASSVGSGGSHEQYF.

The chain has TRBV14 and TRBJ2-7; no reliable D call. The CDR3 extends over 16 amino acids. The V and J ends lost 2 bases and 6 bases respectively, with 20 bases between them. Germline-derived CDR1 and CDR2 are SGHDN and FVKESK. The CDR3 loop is CASSQTRGLAACEQYF. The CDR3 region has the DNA TGTGCCAGCAGCCAAACCCGAGGATTAGCCGCCTGCGAGCAGTACTTC.

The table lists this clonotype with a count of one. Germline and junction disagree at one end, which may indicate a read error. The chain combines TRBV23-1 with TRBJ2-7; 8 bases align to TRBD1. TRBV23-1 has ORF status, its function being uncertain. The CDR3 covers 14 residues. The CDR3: CASSLRTGSYERYF. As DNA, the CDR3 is TGCGCCAGCAGTCTAAGGACAGGGAGCTACGAGCGGTACTTC.

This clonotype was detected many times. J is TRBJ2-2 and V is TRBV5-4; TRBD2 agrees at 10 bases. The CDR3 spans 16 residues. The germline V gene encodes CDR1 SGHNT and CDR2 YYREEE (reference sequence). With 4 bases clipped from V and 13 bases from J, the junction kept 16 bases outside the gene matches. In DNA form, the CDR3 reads TGTGCCAGCAGCCACATAATGGGACTAGCGCGAGAGAGGCTGTTTTTT. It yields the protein CASSHIMGLARERLFF.

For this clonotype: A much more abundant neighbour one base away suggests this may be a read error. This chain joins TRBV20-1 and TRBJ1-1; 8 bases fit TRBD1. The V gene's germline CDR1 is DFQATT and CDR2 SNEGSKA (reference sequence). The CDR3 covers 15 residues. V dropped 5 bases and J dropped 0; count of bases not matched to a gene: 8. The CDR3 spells CSAGLTGALNTEAFF. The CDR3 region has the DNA TGCAGTGCTGGATTGACAGGGGCCTTGAACACTGAAGCTTTCTTT.

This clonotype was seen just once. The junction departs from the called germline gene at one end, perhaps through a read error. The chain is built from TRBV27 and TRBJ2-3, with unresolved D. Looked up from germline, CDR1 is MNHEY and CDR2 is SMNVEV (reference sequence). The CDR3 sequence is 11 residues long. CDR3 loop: CACSLLDTQYF. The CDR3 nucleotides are TGTGCCTGCAGTTTATTAGATACGCAGTATTTT.

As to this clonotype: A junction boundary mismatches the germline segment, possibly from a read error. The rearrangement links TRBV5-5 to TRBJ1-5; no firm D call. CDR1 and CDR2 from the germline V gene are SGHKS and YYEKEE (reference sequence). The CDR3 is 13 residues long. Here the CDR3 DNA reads TGTGCCAGCAGCTTGATGGAGAATCACCCCCAGCATTTT. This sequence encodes CASSLMENHPQHF.

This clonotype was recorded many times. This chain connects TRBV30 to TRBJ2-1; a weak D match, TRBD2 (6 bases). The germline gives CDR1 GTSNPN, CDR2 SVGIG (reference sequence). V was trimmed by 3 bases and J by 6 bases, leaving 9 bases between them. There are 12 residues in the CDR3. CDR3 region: CAWSRDSNEQFF. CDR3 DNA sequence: TGTGCCTGGAGCCGGGACTCCAATGAGCAGTTCTTC.

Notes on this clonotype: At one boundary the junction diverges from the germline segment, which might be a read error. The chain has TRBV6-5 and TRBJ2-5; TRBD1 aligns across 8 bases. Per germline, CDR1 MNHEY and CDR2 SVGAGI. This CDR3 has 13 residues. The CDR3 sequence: CASSAGGVKTQHF. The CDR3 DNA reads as TGTGCCAGCAGCGCAGGGGGCGTAAAGACCCAGCACTTC.

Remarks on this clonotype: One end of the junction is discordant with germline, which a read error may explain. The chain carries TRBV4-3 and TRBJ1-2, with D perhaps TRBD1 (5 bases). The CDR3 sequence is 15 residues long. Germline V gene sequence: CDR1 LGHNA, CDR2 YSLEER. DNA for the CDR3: TGCGCGAGCAGCCGGGAACAGGACACATACTATGGCTACACCTTC. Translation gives CASSREQDTYYGYTF.

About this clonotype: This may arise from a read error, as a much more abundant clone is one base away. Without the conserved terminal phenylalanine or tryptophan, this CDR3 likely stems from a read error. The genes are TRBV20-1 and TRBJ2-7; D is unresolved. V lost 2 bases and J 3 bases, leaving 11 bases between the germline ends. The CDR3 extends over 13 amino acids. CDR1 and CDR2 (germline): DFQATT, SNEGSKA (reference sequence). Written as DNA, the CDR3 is TGCAGTGCTAGACCCAAGACCAGCTACGAGCAGTACCTC. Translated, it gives CSARPKTSYEQYL.

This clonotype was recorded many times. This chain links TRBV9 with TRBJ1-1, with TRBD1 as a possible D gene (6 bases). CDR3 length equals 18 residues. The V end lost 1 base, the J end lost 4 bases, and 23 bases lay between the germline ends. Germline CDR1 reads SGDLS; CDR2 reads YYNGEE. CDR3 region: CASSVRPGTSPVGTEAFF. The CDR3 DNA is TGTGCCAGCAGCGTAAGGCCAGGGACATCTCCCGTGGGCACTGAAGCTTTCTTT.

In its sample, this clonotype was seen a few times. CDR3 nucleotide sequence: TGTGCCAGCAGCGCGTTTACTAGCACAGATACGCAGTATTTT. Protein product: CASSAFTSTDTQYF. This chain joins TRBV9 and TRBJ2-3, with D unclear. The CDR3 is made up of 14 amino acids. V lost 3 bases and J 0 bases, leaving 8 bases between the germline ends. The germline V gene has CDR1 SGDLS and CDR2 YYNGEE.

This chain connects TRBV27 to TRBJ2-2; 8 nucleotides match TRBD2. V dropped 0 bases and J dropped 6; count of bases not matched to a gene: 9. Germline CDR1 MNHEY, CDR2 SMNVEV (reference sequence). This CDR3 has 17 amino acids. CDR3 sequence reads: CASSLSLAGRAAGELFF. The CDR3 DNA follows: TGTGCCAGCAGTTTATCCCTAGCGGGCCGGGCGGCCGGGGAGCTGTTTTTT.

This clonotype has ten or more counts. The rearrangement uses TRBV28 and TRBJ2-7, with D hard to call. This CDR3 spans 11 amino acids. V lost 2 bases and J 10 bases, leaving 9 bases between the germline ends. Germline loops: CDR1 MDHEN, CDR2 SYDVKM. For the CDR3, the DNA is TGTGCCAGCAGTTTAAGCCACGTCCAGTACTTC. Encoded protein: CASSLSHVQYF.